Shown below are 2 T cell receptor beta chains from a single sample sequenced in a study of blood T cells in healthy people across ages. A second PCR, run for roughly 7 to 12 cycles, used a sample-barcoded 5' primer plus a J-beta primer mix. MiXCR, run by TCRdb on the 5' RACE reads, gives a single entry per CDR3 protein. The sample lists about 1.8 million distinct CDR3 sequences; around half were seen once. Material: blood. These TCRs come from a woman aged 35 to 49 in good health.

The CDR3 DNA follows: TGTGCCAGCAGTTACTCTCCGGAATACACCGGGGAGCTGTTTTTT. This encodes CASSYSPEYTGELFF. This chain connects TRBV6-2 or TRBV6-3 to TRBJ2-2; D gene uncertain. Germline V gene data show CDR1 as MNHEY and CDR2 as SVGEGT. The V and J ends lost 0 bases and 3 bases respectively, with 8 bases between them. The CDR3 sequence is 15 residues long.

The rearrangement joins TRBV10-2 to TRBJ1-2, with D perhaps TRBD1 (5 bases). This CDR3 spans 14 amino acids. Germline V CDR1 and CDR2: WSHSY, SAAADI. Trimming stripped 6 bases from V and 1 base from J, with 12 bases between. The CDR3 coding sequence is TGCGCCAGCAGGGCGGGACGCGATAACTATGGCTACACCTTC. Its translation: CASRAGRDNYGYTF.